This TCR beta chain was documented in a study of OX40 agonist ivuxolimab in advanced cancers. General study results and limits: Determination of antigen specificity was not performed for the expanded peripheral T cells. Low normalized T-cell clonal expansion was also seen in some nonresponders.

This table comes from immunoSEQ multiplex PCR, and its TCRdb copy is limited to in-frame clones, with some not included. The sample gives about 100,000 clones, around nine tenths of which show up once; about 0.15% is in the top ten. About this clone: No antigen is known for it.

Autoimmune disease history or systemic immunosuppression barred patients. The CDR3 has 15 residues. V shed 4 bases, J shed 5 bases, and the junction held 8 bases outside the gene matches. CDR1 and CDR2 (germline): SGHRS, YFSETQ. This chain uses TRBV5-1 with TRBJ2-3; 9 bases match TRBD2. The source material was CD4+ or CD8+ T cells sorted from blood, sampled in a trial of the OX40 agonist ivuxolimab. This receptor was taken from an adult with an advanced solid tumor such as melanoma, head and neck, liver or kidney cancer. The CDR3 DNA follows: TGCGCCAGCAGCAGACTAGCGGTGGGCGGAGATACGCAGTATTTT. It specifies CASSRLAVGGDTQYF.